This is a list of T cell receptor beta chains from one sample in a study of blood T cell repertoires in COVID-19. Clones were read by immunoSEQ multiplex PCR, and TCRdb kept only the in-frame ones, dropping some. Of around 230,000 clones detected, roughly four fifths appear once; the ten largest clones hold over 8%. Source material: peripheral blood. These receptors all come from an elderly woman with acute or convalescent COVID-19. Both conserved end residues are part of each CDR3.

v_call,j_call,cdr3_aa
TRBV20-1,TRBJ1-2,CSASALSDYGYTF
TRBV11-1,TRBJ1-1,CASSLARGLGEAFF
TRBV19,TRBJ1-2,CASSPPTTGIGGYTF
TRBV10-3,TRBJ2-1,CAISREPSGGDNEQFF
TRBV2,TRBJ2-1,CASSEARAGASEQFF
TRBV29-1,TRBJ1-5,CSVVLDRQNQPQHF
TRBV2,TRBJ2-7,CASSPGQLNYEQYF
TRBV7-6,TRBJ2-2,CASSRGQAGPGELFF
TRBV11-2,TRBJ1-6,CASGREGDSPLHF
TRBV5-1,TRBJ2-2,CASSPGQGTGELFF
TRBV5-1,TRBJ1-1,CASSPPTGGTEAFF
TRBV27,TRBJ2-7,CASRQGQQSSYEQYF
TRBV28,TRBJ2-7,CASSAGGPYEQYF
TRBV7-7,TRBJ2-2,CASSPDGRGGTGELFF
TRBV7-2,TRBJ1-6,CASSFRGQGNNSPLHF
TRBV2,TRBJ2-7,CASGGAGYEQYF
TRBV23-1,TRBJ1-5,CASSQPRGSARRRSSSNQPQHF
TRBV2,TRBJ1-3,CASRLGPSSGNTIYF
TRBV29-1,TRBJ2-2,CSVKKAGRNTGELFF
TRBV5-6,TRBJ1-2,CASSTGQAIHGYTF
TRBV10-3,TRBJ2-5,CAISESGGTLQETQYF
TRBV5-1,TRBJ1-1,CASSLDSGPPTEAFF
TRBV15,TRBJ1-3,CATGQGKGSGNTIYF
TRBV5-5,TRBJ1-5,CASSALGANQPQHF
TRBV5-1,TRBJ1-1,CASSLRDISLGTEAFF
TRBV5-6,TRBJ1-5,CASSTRQGWSNQPQHF
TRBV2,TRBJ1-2,CASTRREGTGNYGYTF
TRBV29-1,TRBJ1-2,CSVDPQGEGYTF
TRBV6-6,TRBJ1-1,CASSYSGGVTEAFF
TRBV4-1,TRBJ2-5,CASSLGLAERRTQYF
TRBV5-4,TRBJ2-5,CASSFHGTGGETQYF
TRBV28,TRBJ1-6,CASSRDRGSGNSPLHF
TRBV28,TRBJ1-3,CASSSRTGGYGNTIYF
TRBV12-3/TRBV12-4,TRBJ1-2,CASSTGAFYGYTF
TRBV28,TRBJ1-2,CASSDTPPNYGYTF
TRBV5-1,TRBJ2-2,CASSLVFGTENTGELFF
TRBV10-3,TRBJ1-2,CAISELGLGTANYGYTF
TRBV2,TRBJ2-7,CASSLRSYEQYF
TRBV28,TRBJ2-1,CASAKVGGRGILDEQFF
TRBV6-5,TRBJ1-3,CASTQTSISGNTIYF
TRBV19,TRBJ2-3,CASSIWASGDTGTDTQYF
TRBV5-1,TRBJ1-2,CASSLPWTGTPGGYTF
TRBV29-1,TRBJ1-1,CSATRGEAFF
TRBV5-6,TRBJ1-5,CASSLRIGHQPQHF
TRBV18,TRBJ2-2,CASSPESPANTGELFF
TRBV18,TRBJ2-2,CASSPRLAGDPNTGELFF
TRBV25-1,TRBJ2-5,CASSEGPTRAQYF
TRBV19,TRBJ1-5,CASNIAGAQPQHF
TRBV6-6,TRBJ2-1,CASSYSERSWDEQFF
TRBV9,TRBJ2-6,CASSAGQGFSGANVLTF